This is a list of T cell receptor beta chains from one sample in a study of cytomegalovirus exposure and HLA in healthy donors. Here immunoSEQ multiplex PCR was the method, and the copy in TCRdb shows in-frame clones only, minus some. The repertoire includes fewer than 150,000 clones, roughly 70% of them detected once, and roughly 3.1% sits in the top ten. Sequencing input: PBMCs. The receptors were gathered from a man aged 25-40 years in good health and CMV-seronegative. Each CDR3 is given with its conserved first and last residue. A D gene is named only where the DNA matches it firmly. Size is omitted from some rows. Given values are once, few, many or a class for expanded clones.

>TRBV5-1|.|TRBJ2-2|TRBD1
TGCGCCAGCAGCTCAAACAGGGGGACCGGGGAGCTGTTTTTT
CASSSNRGTGELFF
>TRBV4-3|.|TRBJ1-5|.
TGCGCCAGCAGCCAAGATGTGTGGCAGGGAGGAAATCAGCCCCAGCATTTT
CASSQDVWQGGNQPQHF
>TRBV10-3|once|TRBJ1-4|.
TGTGCCATCAGTGAGAGGGGAGGGGGTGAAAAACTGTTTTTT
CAISERGGGEKLFF
>TRBV30|.|TRBJ2-7|TRBD1
TGTGCCTGGAGGAATGGACAGGGATTCGTCGAGCAGTACTTC
CAWRNGQGFVEQYF
>TRBV9|.|TRBJ1-2|.
TGTGCCAGCACTAAGCCGGGACATCTCGTCCGTGGCTACACCTTC
CASTKPGHLVRGYTF
>TRBV5-1|.|TRBJ1-5|TRBD1
TGCGCCAGCAGCTTGGGACAGGGTGGCCCTCAGGCCCAGCATTTT
CASSLGQGGPQAQHF
>TRBV4-3|.|TRBJ2-7|.
TGCGCCAGCAGCCAAGATGCGTGGCCGGGCTACGAGCAGTACTTC
CASSQDAWPGYEQYF
>TRBV4-1|.|TRBJ2-1|TRBD2
TGCGCCAGCAGCCAAGACCCTAGCGGGGGTTACAATGAGCAGTTCTTC
CASSQDPSGGYNEQFF
>TRBV30|few|TRBJ2-5|TRBD2
TGTGCCTGGAGTGCAGGTCTAGCGGGGGGGAGACAAGAGACCCAGTACTTC
CAWSAGLAGGRQETQYF
>TRBV7-3|.|TRBJ2-7|TRBD1
TGTGCCAGCAGCCCAGCCGGGACAGGGGTGGGCGAGCAGTACTTC
CASSPAGTGVGEQYF
>TRBV11-2|few|TRBJ2-2|.
TGTGCCAGCAGTCCAGGGAATACCGGGGAGCTGTTTTTT
CASSPGNTGELFF
>TRBV18|.|TRBJ1-1|TRBD1
TGTGCCAGCTCACCGGGACAGAACCCCACTGAAGCTTTCTTT
CASSPGQNPTEAFF
>TRBV11-2|.|TRBJ2-7|.
TGTGCCAGCAGCTTAGCCGGGGGGCACTCCTACGAGCAGTACTTC
CASSLAGGHSYEQYF
>TRBV6-5|.|TRBJ1-1|.
TGTGCCAGCAGTCGACAGTTCATGAACACTGAAGCTTTCTTT
CASSRQFMNTEAFF
>TRBV5-6|.|TRBJ2-7|.
TGTGCCAGCAGCGCAACAGGGTTTTGGGGGGAGCAGTACTTC
CASSATGFWGEQYF
>TRBV30|.|TRBJ2-7|TRBD2
TGTGCCTGGAGTGTGTGGGGGGGCTACGAGCAGTACTTC
CAWSVWGGYEQYF
>TRBV27|.|TRBJ2-7|.
TGTGCCAGCAGTTTTTGGAGGGGACGACTATACGAGCAGTACTTC
CASSFWRGRLYEQYF
>TRBV5-4|.|TRBJ1-2|TRBD1
TGTGCCAGCAGCTTGGAGCAGGGGGCCGGTGGCTACACCTTC
CASSLEQGAGGYTF
>TRBV28|few|TRBJ2-2|.
TGTGCCACCAGGGCGGTTGGGAACACCGGGGAGCTGTTTTTT
CATRAVGNTGELFF
>TRBV29-1|.|TRBJ2-2|TRBD1
TGCAGCGTTGAAGTAGTCCCAGGGGGTAACGGGGAGCTGTTTTTT
CSVEVVPGGNGELFF
>TRBV7-6|.|TRBJ1-1|.
TGTGCCAGCAGCTTAGGGGCGGGGGGAAACACTGAAGCTTTCTTT
CASSLGAGGNTEAFF
>TRBV7-2|.|TRBJ1-1|.
TGTGCCAGCAGCTTGGGGGGTACCACTGAAGCTTTCTTT
CASSLGGTTEAFF
>TRBV6-5|few|TRBJ1-1|.
TGTGCCAGCAGCATTACAGGGAACACTGAAGCTTTCTTT
CASSITGNTEAFF
>TRBV2|.|TRBJ1-5|.
TGTGCCACGTCCGGGACACCTAGCAATCAGCCCCAGCATTTT
CATSGTPSNQPQHF
>TRBV2|few|TRBJ2-1|TRBD2
TGTGCCAGCAGGGTAGCGGGGGGGCTGCAGTTCTTC
CASRVAGGLQFF
>TRBV4-3|.|TRBJ2-1|TRBD2
TGCGCCAGCAGCCAAGCGGGGGGTCCCTACAATGAGCAGTTCTTC
CASSQAGGPYNEQFF
>TRBV28|.|TRBJ1-5|.
TGTGCCAGCAGTCCCCAGGGAGGGTATCAGCCCCAGCATTTT
CASSPQGGYQPQHF
>TRBV7-9|few|TRBJ2-5|.
TGTGCCAGCAGCTTAATAACAGATCAAGAGACCCAGTACTTC
CASSLITDQETQYF